This entry concerns a single T cell receptor (beta chain). Its antigen is not identified. The PCR had 60 Vbeta and 13 Jbeta primers. TCRdb keeps only in-frame clones here, not all; method: immunoSEQ multiplex PCR. The table records 110,000 or so clones, roughly 72% of them present only once. V trimming: 3 bases; J trimming: 7 bases; junction bases outside the gene matches: 9. Germline V lookup: CDR1 LNHDA, CDR2 SQIVND (reference sequence). This CDR3 region has 14 residues. The data are from a study of cytomegalovirus exposure and HLA in healthy donors. Overall study: Membership in the Caucasian-associated ancestry cluster was found for around four fifths of approximately 380 genotyped donors.

Overall study findings and caveats: Some public TCRs appeared in many individuals, while most sequences were rare.

The source is a woman aged 40 to 55 in good health and CMV-seropositive. V is TRBV19 and J is TRBJ2-7; the match to TRBD1 covers 7 bases. Sequencing used PBMCs. The CDR3 here is CASSMIGGSGEQYF. The CDR3 DNA is TGTGCCAGTAGTATGATAGGGGGCTCGGGAGAGCAGTACTTC.